One sample yielded the 5 T cell receptor beta chains listed below, sequenced in a study of regulatory T cells in long-lasting Graves disease. Construction of the TCR beta libraries employed iRepertoire HTBI primers in conjunction with Arm-PCR of CDR3 regions. TCRdb reprocessed the multiplex PCR reads with MiXCR, giving one entry per CDR3 protein. The sample has 320,000 or so distinct CDR3 sequences, under 20% seen once; the top ten hold less than 40%. Time point specified: newly diagnosed GD, antithyroid drugs for less than 3 months. Researchers made the TCR library from RNA that was extracted from PBMCs. Sample: peripheral blood mononuclear cells (PBMCs), taken at new diagnosis, from a patient treated with antithyroid drugs. Every receptor here comes from a female donor with Graves disease.

In the case of this clonotype: A much larger clone sits a single nucleotide away, making a read error possible. V usage is TRBV19 and J usage is TRBJ2-2; no clear D gene. The CDR3 totals 14 residues. Germline CDR1 and CDR2: LNHDA and SQIVND (reference sequence). The V gene lost 5 bases and the J gene lost 10 bases, with 17 bases spanning the gap. The CDR3 protein is CASSWGRTAEELFF. CDR3 nucleotides: TGTGCCAGTAGTTGGGGTCGAACCGCCGAGGAGCTGTTTTTT.

Concerning this clonotype: A much bigger clone sits one base away, suggesting this may be a read error. The missing conserved phenylalanine or tryptophan at the end of this CDR3 makes a read error likely. This sequence joins TRBV5-1 and TRBJ2-7; TRBD2 is a possible D gene (6 bases). This CDR3 spans 13 amino acids. CDR1 is SGHRS, CDR2 YFSETQ, per germline. Trimming took off 6 bases at V and 7 bases at J, with 17 bases between the two ends. The CDR3 nucleotides are TGCGCCAGCACTACCCCGGGACTGTCTGAGCAGTACATC. Its translation: CASTTPGLSEQYI.

This clonotype was picked up a small number of times. The genes are TRBV28 and TRBJ2-1; D may be TRBD2 (5 bases). The CDR3 has 13 residues. Trimming removed 2 bases at V and 12 bases at J, with 14 bases between. The germline V gene encodes CDR1 MDHEN and CDR2 SYDVKM. The CDR3 bases are TGTGCCAGCAGTTTAGCTGAGGAGGCAGGGCAGTTCTTC. Translated, it gives CASSLAEEAGQFF.

This clonotype showed up many times. The CDR3 loop reads CASMSQQGDEQFF. The CDR3 nucleotides read TGTGCCAGCATGAGCCAGCAGGGCGATGAGCAGTTCTTC. V and J are TRBV2 and TRBJ2-1; the D gene is possibly TRBD1 (5 bases). V was cut by 7 bases and J by 8 bases, with 15 bases left in between. Germline V lookup: CDR1 SNHLY, CDR2 FYNNEI. This CDR3 has 13 amino acids.

At least ten counts were recorded for this clonotype. V is TRBV2 and J is TRBJ2-2; 11 nucleotides agree with TRBD2. CDR1 SNHLY and CDR2 FYNNEI come from the germline V gene. Losses at the gene ends were 6 bases for V and 6 bases for J; bases not matched to a gene: 12. The CDR3 contains 17 residues. This CDR3 reads CASSRTSGSVWPGELFF. For the CDR3, the DNA is TGTGCCAGCAGCAGGACTAGCGGGTCGGTGTGGCCCGGGGAGCTGTTTTTT.